One sample yielded the 30 T cell receptor beta chains listed below, sequenced in a study of blood T cell repertoires in COVID-19 (dated by TCRdb to between 2020 and 2021). The library was built by means of the immunoSEQ multiplex PCR assay. The immuneACCESS repertoire file appears here via TCRdb, limited to in-frame rearrangements. These files lack a portion of the clones; in checked studies, under half of the deficit traces to unresolved V genes, and the cause of the others is not known. The sample has fewer than 350,000 clones on record, 81% of them singletons. The biggest ten clones account for 2.5% to 3% of the sample. Sample: peripheral blood. Every receptor here comes from a woman aged 55-69 years with active or convalescent COVID-19.

V is TRBV7-8 and J is TRBJ2-7; 10 bases map to TRBD1. The V gene's germline CDR1 is SGHVS and CDR2 FQNEAQ. The ends lost 4 bases at V and 0 bases at J; junction bases unmatched: 9. There are 17 residues in the CDR3. The CDR3 loop reads CASSWNRGTGDSYEQYF. The CDR3 nucleotides are TGTGCCAGCAGCTGGAATAGGGGGACAGGGGACTCCTACGAGCAGTACTTC.

This chain uses TRBV11-1 with TRBJ1-1; 7 bases agree with TRBD1. Germline V gene lookup returns CDR1 SGHAT and CDR2 FQDESV (reference sequence). Trimming removed 2 bases from V and 5 bases from J; junction bases left unmatched: 5. CDR3 length: 14 residues. The CDR3 coding sequence is TGTGCCAGCAGCTTACAGGGGGGCGTAACTGAAGCTTTCTTT. As protein: CASSLQGGVTEAFF.

This chain connects TRBV9 to TRBJ2-7; TRBD1 matches 7 bases. Germline-derived CDR1 and CDR2 are SGDLS and YYNGEE. The CDR3 consists of 12 residues. Unmatched junction bases numbered 2, after V lost 4 bases and J lost 4 bases. DNA for the CDR3: TGTGCCAGCAGCCCGACAGGGTACGAGCAGTACTTC. Translating it yields CASSPTGYEQYF. Supplemented by reference TRBV9 and TRBJ2-7, the full variable domain reads DSGVTQTPKHLITATGQRVTLRCSPRSGDLSVYWYQQSLDQGLQFLIQYYNGEERAKGNILERFSAQQFPDLHSELNLSSLELGDSALYFCASSPTGYEQYFGPGTRLTVT.

This chain links TRBV9 with TRBJ2-5; 10 bases are a match to TRBD2. Germline CDR1 reads SGDLS; CDR2 reads YYNGEE. V was pared by 1 base and J by 2 bases, with 2 bases of the junction left unmatched. This CDR3 has 15 amino acids. The CDR3 reads CASSVLAGDQETQYF. DNA of the CDR3: TGTGCCAGCAGCGTACTAGCGGGGGATCAAGAGACCCAGTACTTC. Complete variable domain (other parts from reference TRBV9 and TRBJ2-5): DSGVTQTPKHLITATGQRVTLRCSPRSGDLSVYWYQQSLDQGLQFLIQYYNGEERAKGNILERFSAQQFPDLHSELNLSSLELGDSALYFCASSVLAGDQETQYFGPGTRLLVL.

This clone has only one observation. The rearrangement links TRBV19 to TRBJ2-1; 8 positions match TRBD2. CDR1 is LNHDA and CDR2 is SQIVND in the germline V gene (reference sequence). With 5 bases clipped from V and 9 bases from J, the junction kept 12 bases outside the gene matches. This CDR3 spans 15 amino acids. CDR3 in DNA: TGTGCCAGTAGTTCCTCCCGGGGGGGCCTGGGTGAGCAGTTCTTC. Protein sequence: CASSSSRGGLGEQFF.

The rearrangement links TRBV7-2 to TRBJ1-5; 7 bases agree with TRBD1. This CDR3 spans 14 amino acids. Germline loops: CDR1 SGHTA, CDR2 FQGNSA. Trimming removed 5 bases from V and 7 bases from J; junction bases left unmatched: 8. The CDR3 here is CASSPLTGVQPQHF. In nucleotides, the CDR3 is TGTGCCAGCAGCCCTCTAACAGGGGTACAGCCCCAGCATTTT.

The chain couples TRBV10-3 to TRBJ2-1, with D unresolved. Germline loops: CDR1 ENHRY, CDR2 SYGVKD. Trimming stripped 5 bases from V and 0 bases from J, with 11 bases between. The CDR3 extends over 15 amino acids. The CDR3 loop reads CAISTQVSSYNEQFF. The CDR3 DNA is TGTGCCATCAGTACCCAGGTGAGCTCCTACAATGAGCAGTTCTTC.

The chain is built from TRBV19 and TRBJ1-2; the match to TRBD1 covers 10 bases. The ends lost 4 bases at V and 4 bases at J; junction bases unmatched: 9. Germline CDR1 LNHDA, CDR2 SQIVND (reference sequence). There are 16 residues in the CDR3. CDR3 region: CASSKAGTGARYGYTF. The CDR3 nucleotides read TGTGCCAGTAGTAAGGCGGGGACAGGGGCCCGCTATGGCTACACCTTC.

This clone was counted only a few times. This chain uses TRBV7-8 with TRBJ1-1; 8 bases fit TRBD1. V was pared by 4 bases and J by 3 bases, with 4 bases of the junction left unmatched. The CDR3 is made up of 14 amino acids. Germline V CDR1 and CDR2: SGHVS, FQNEAQ. The CDR3 loop reads CASSWTGRDTEAFF. The DNA for the CDR3 is TGTGCCAGCAGCTGGACAGGGAGGGACACTGAAGCTTTCTTT.

J is TRBJ2-7 and V is TRBV12-3 or TRBV12-4, with D possibly being TRBD2 (6 bases). V lost 1 base and J lost 5, with 9 bases in between. The CDR3 sequence is 13 residues long. The CDR3 DNA reads as TGTGCCAGCAGTTTAGGGAGGGGTGACGAGCAGTACTTC. This encodes CASSLGRGDEQYF.

The chain uses TRBV5-1 and TRBJ2-1; TRBD1 aligns across 10 bases. This CDR3 contains 16 residues. CDR1 and CDR2 from the germline V gene are SGHRS and YFSETQ. With 0 bases clipped from V and 9 bases from J, the junction kept 9 bases outside the gene matches. CDR3 protein: CASSLARGQGKGEQFF. The CDR3 DNA sequence: TGCGCCAGCAGCTTGGCCAGGGGACAGGGGAAAGGTGAGCAGTTCTTC. Full variable domain (remainder filled in from reference TRBV5-1 and TRBJ2-1): KAGVTQTPRYLIKTRGQQVTLSCSPISGHRSVSWYQQTPGQGLQFLFEYFSETQRNKGNFPGRFSGRQFSNSRSEMNVSTLELGDSALYLCASSLARGQGKGEQFFGPGTRLTVL.

The CDR3, as DNA: TGTGCCAGCAGCCAGGAGGGACAGGCTAGCTCCTATAATTCACCCCTCCACTTT. This translates into CASSQEGQASSYNSPLHF. The chain is built from TRBV4-2 and TRBJ1-6; 8 nucleotides line up with TRBD1. The CDR3 sequence is 18 residues long. With V trimmed by 3 bases and J by 0 bases, 7 bases remained unmatched. Germline CDR1 LGHNA, CDR2 YNFKEQ.

The chain uses TRBV7-2 and TRBJ2-2; D is unresolved. This CDR3 has 13 amino acids. V was shortened by 4 bases and J by 4 bases, with 7 bases between the two germline ends. Germline CDR1 is SGHTA and CDR2 is FQGNSA. The CDR3 nucleotides read TGTGCCAGCAGCTATCGGAGCACCGGGGAGCTGTTTTTT. This encodes CASSYRSTGELFF. The variable domain in full, completed from reference TRBV7-2 and TRBJ2-2, reads GAGVSQSPSNKVTEKGKDVELRCDPISGHTALYWYRQSLGQGLEFLIYFQGNSAPDKSGLPSDRFSAERTGGSVSTLTIQRTQQEDSAVYLCASSYRSTGELFFGEGSRLTVL.

The genes are TRBV18 and TRBJ1-1; D is possibly TRBD1 (6 bases). The CDR3 length is 14 residues. V gave up 4 bases and J gave up 6 bases, with 15 bases separating them. The V gene's germline CDR1 is KGHSH and CDR2 LQKENI. Here the CDR3 DNA reads TGTGCCAGCTCACGGTCAGGGGAACCGCCTGAAGCTTTCTTT. It translates to CASSRSGEPPEAFF.

The chain couples TRBV9 to TRBJ1-5; 8 positions agree with TRBD1. Germline loops: CDR1 SGDLS, CDR2 YYNGEE. The junction had 2 bases not matched to a gene; V was cut back by 4 bases and J by 5 bases. The CDR3 is made up of 13 amino acids. The CDR3 DNA follows: TGTGCCAGCAGCTTGGGACAGGATCAGCCCCAGCATTTT. Protein sequence: CASSLGQDQPQHF.

V is TRBV3-1 (or the pseudogene TRBV3-2) and J is TRBJ1-2, with TRBD1 matching over 8 bases. Germline values: CDR1 LGHDT, CDR2 YNNKEL (reference sequence). This CDR3 region has 15 residues. Trimming cost V 4 bases and J 7 bases; bases outside gene matches: 11. DNA of the CDR3: TGTGCCAGCAGCCCTCAGGGCAGGGGGCGAGGTGGCTACACCTTC. This encodes CASSPQGRGRGGYTF.

The CDR3 spells CASSEGFGGGQPQHF. In DNA form, the CDR3 reads TGTGCCAGCAGTGAAGGGTTTGGGGGGGGTCAGCCCCAGCATTTT. The chain combines TRBV6-1 with TRBJ1-5; tentative D call: TRBD1 (5 bases). Germline-derived CDR1 and CDR2 are MNHNS and SASEGT. Trimming removed 1 base from V and 6 bases from J, with 13 bases in between. The CDR3 has 15 residues.

The chain joins TRBV7-9 to TRBJ1-2; D uncertain. V lost 5 bases to trimming and J lost 4 bases, with 23 bases between them. The CDR3 totals 17 residues. Germline-derived CDR1 and CDR2 are SEHNR and FQNEAQ (reference sequence). CDR3 nucleotides: TGTGCCAGCAGCCCATATCGTGGTGGTCCGGAGGGCTATGGCTACACCTTC. It codes for CASSPYRGGPEGYGYTF. The complete variable domain, with remaining parts taken from reference TRBV7-9 and TRBJ1-2, reads DTGVSQNPRHKITKRGQNVTFRCDPISEHNRLYWYRQTLGQGPEFLTYFQNEAQLEKSRLLSDRFSAERPKGSFSTLEIQRTEQGDSAMYLCASSPYRGGPEGYGYTFGSGTRLTVV.

The chain joins TRBV5-1 to TRBJ1-1; 7 bases match TRBD1. Unmatched junction bases numbered 6, after V lost 4 bases and J lost 3 bases. The CDR3 extends over 14 amino acids. Germline-derived CDR1 and CDR2 are SGHRS and YFSETQ. Here the CDR3 reads CASSTQGGDTEAFF. Written as DNA, the CDR3 is TGCGCCAGCAGCACCCAGGGGGGTGACACTGAAGCTTTCTTT. The variable domain in full, completed from reference TRBV5-1 and TRBJ1-1, reads KAGVTQTPRYLIKTRGQQVTLSCSPISGHRSVSWYQQTPGQGLQFLFEYFSETQRNKGNFPGRFSGRQFSNSRSEMNVSTLELGDSALYLCASSTQGGDTEAFFGQGTRLTVV.

The gene calls are TRBV18 and TRBJ2-5; 7 bases are a match to TRBD1. V dropped 5 bases and J dropped 4; count of bases not matched to a gene: 7. This CDR3 spans 14 amino acids. The germline gives CDR1 KGHSH, CDR2 LQKENI. CDR3 sequence reads: CASSDRVSGETQYF. In nucleotides, the CDR3 is TGTGCCAGCTCAGACAGGGTTTCAGGAGAGACCCAGTACTTC.

The CDR3 sequence: CASTIQGLRSSGANVLTF. The CDR3 DNA follows: TGTGCCAGCACCATACAGGGCCTCCGGAGCTCTGGGGCCAACGTCCTGACTTTC. The chain is built from TRBV18 and TRBJ2-6; D may be TRBD1 (6 bases). Germline V gene sequence: CDR1 KGHSH, CDR2 LQKENI. Trimming cost V 8 bases and J 0 bases, with 20 bases left between them. The CDR3 extends over 18 amino acids.

This clone was seen more than once but under ten times. V gene TRBV19 combines with J gene TRBJ1-1, with D possibly matching TRBD1 (6 bases). This CDR3 is 14 amino acids long. V lost 6 bases and J 3 bases, leaving 14 bases between the germline ends. CDR1 and CDR2 (germline): LNHDA, SQIVND (reference sequence). The CDR3, as DNA: TGTGCCAGTAGAACTACAGGGCAGGACACTGAAGCTTTCTTT. It codes for CASRTTGQDTEAFF.

This rearrangement joins TRBV19 to TRBJ2-3; D gene unclear. This CDR3 region has 14 residues. Germline CDR1 is LNHDA and CDR2 is SQIVND (reference sequence). Trimming shortened V by 1 base and J by 4 bases, and 9 bases separated the two germline ends. The CDR3 coding sequence is TGTGCCAGTAGTATAGTGGGCAGTGCAGATACGCAGTATTTT. It yields the protein CASSIVGSADTQYF.

The chain recombines TRBV9 with TRBJ2-3; TRBD2 might be the D (6 bases). The CDR3 length is 15 residues. CDR1 is SGDLS, CDR2 YYNGEE, per germline. V was pared by 2 bases and J by 3 bases, with 13 bases between. The CDR3: CASSVFWGETDTQYF. The CDR3 coding sequence is TGTGCCAGCAGCGTCTTTTGGGGGGAAACAGATACGCAGTATTTT. Full variable domain (remainder filled in from reference TRBV9 and TRBJ2-3): DSGVTQTPKHLITATGQRVTLRCSPRSGDLSVYWYQQSLDQGLQFLIQYYNGEERAKGNILERFSAQQFPDLHSELNLSSLELGDSALYFCASSVFWGETDTQYFGPGTRLTVL.

V is TRBV15 and J is TRBJ2-7, with D maybe TRBD2 (5 bases). From germline, CDR1 is LNHNV and CDR2 YYDKDF (reference sequence). V was cut by 5 bases and J by 4 bases, with 12 bases left in between. The CDR3 runs 13 residues. The chain's CDR3 is CATSLTGVYEQYF. Here the CDR3 DNA reads TGTGCCACCAGCTTAACCGGGGTGTACGAGCAGTACTTC.

This chain uses TRBV18 with TRBJ1-2; 10 bases agree with TRBD1. V shed 3 bases, J shed 6 bases, and the junction held 7 bases outside the gene matches. There are 15 residues in the CDR3. Looked up from germline, CDR1 is KGHSH and CDR2 is LQKENI. This CDR3 is CASSPRQGAMDGYTF. DNA for the CDR3: TGTGCCAGCTCACCGAGACAGGGGGCGATGGATGGCTACACCTTC.

The V gene is TRBV7-2, the J gene TRBJ2-5, with 11 bases identical to TRBD2. CDR1 is SGHTA, CDR2 FQGNSA, per germline. The CDR3 consists of 15 residues. The V segment lost 3 bases and the J segment 10 bases; nucleotides outside the gene matches: 10. The CDR3 nucleotides are TGTGCCAGCAGCTTCACTAGCGGGGGTCTCTTCGACCAGTACTTC. Translation gives CASSFTSGGLFDQYF.

The chain links TRBV4-1 to TRBJ1-1; D may be TRBD1 (5 bases). V shed 0 bases and J shed 4 bases, with 15 bases lying between them. The CDR3 has 16 amino acids. Per germline, CDR1 MGHRA and CDR2 YSYEKL. The CDR3 nucleotides read TGCGCCAGCAGCCAAGAAGAGCAGGGATGGGCCACTGAAGCTTTCTTT. This encodes CASSQEEQGWATEAFF.

This chain links TRBV2 with TRBJ1-6; tentative D call: TRBD1 (5 bases). The ends were cut back, 1 base at V and 7 bases at J, with 11 bases in the middle. Germline V gives CDR1 SNHLY, CDR2 FYNNEI. This CDR3 is 15 amino acids long. As DNA, the CDR3 is TGTGCCAGCAGTGAAGTCAGGGAGGGAAATTCACCCCTCCACTTT. Amino acids: CASSEVREGNSPLHF.

V is TRBV28 and J is TRBJ1-1; 7 positions match TRBD1. The CDR3 loop spans 16 amino acids. CDR1 is MDHEN and CDR2 is SYDVKM in the germline V gene. With 6 bases clipped from V and 0 bases from J, the junction kept 10 bases outside the gene matches. The CDR3 protein is CASSFPGGDMNTEAFF. The CDR3 nucleotides read TGTGCCAGCAGCTTTCCAGGGGGAGACATGAACACTGAAGCTTTCTTT.